Presented here are 22 T cell receptor beta chains from one specimen sequenced in a study of human versus mouse CDR3 diversity and MHC coevolution. Clones were read by immunoSEQ multiplex PCR, and TCRdb kept only the in-frame ones, dropping some. The data show tens of thousands of clones, around 93% seen once. The sequenced sample consisted of naive CD4+ T cells from blood. Subset here: CD45RO-negative CD62L-positive naive CD4 T cells. The receptors originated from a person aged 30-69 years in good health.

The rearrangement joins TRBV28 to TRBJ2-7, with TRBD1 as a possible D gene (5 bases). This CDR3 is built from 15 residues. The germline gives CDR1 MDHEN, CDR2 SYDVKM. Between the trimmed V and J ends, which lost 0 bases and 0 bases, there was a span of 9 bases. The CDR3 region is CASSLWTAASYEQYF. The CDR3 nucleotides read TGTGCCAGCAGTTTATGGACAGCTGCCTCCTACGAGCAGTACTTC. The full variable domain, with the rest looked up from reference TRBV28 and TRBJ2-7, is DVKVTQSSRYLVKRTGEKVFLECVQDMDHENMFWYRQDPGLGLRLIYFSYDVKMKEKGDIPEGYSVSREKKERFSLILESASTNQTSMYLCASSLWTAASYEQYFGPGTRLTVT.

V usage is TRBV6-1 and J usage is TRBJ1-4, with a weak D call TRBD1 (5 bases). This CDR3 is built from 14 residues. Germline-derived CDR1 and CDR2 are MNHNS and SASEGT. V gave up 6 bases and J gave up 4 bases, with 12 bases separating them. The CDR3 loop is CASRGASFNEKLFF. CDR3 coding DNA: TGTGCCAGCAGAGGGGCCTCTTTTAATGAAAAACTGTTTTTT.

V usage is TRBV28 and J usage is TRBJ1-2; the D gene is possibly TRBD1 (5 bases). The CDR3 is made up of 14 amino acids. V lost 6 bases and J lost 7, with 18 bases in between. Germline CDR1 MDHEN, CDR2 SYDVKM. CDR3 sequence reads: CASSVTGTAAGYTF. CDR3 nucleotides: TGTGCCAGCAGCGTAACCGGGACTGCGGCTGGCTACACCTTC.

This rearrangement joins TRBV28 to TRBJ2-5; tentative D call: TRBD1 (5 bases). The V gene lost 7 bases and the J gene lost 2 bases, with 14 bases spanning the gap. The CDR3 consists of 14 residues. Per germline, CDR1 MDHEN and CDR2 SYDVKM. CDR3: CASIRGRGQETQYF. The CDR3, as DNA: TGTGCCAGCATTAGAGGTAGGGGTCAAGAGACCCAGTACTTC. Variable domain in full (rest from reference TRBV28 and TRBJ2-5): DVKVTQSSRYLVKRTGEKVFLECVQDMDHENMFWYRQDPGLGLRLIYFSYDVKMKEKGDIPEGYSVSREKKERFSLILESASTNQTSMYLCASIRGRGQETQYFGPGTRLLVL.

The V and J genes are TRBV7-2 and TRBJ2-1; no clear D gene. V was clipped by 3 bases and J by 6 bases, with 9 bases between them. This CDR3 has 13 amino acids. CDR1 SGHTA and CDR2 FQGNSA come from the germline V gene. The CDR3 bases are TGTGCCAGCAGCTTTTTTGTCAGCAATGAGCAGTTCTTC. Its protein is CASSFFVSNEQFF.

The chain joins TRBV4-3 to TRBJ2-1, with 8 bases lining up with TRBD1. Germline lookup yields CDR1 LGHNA and CDR2 YSLEER. V shed 3 bases, J shed 3 bases, and the junction held 7 bases outside the gene matches. The CDR3 runs 16 residues. The CDR3 DNA sequence: TGCGCCAGCAGCCAGGTAGACAGGGGACTCTACAATGAGCAGTTCTTC. Translation gives CASSQVDRGLYNEQFF.

The gene calls are TRBV6-5 and TRBJ2-7; 9 bases are shared with TRBD1. CDR3 size: 15 residues. V shed 6 bases, J shed 1 base, and the junction held 7 bases outside the gene matches. Germline lookup yields CDR1 MNHEY and CDR2 SVGAGI. The CDR3 sequence: CASSPGTGPSYEQYF. The CDR3 DNA follows: TGTGCCAGCAGCCCCGGGACAGGGCCATCCTACGAGCAGTACTTC.

This chain connects TRBV7-2 to TRBJ2-3; D call uncertain. The CDR3 contains 14 residues. V was trimmed by 2 bases and J by 4 bases, leaving 10 bases between them. The germline V gene has CDR1 SGHTA and CDR2 FQGNSA. Written as DNA, the CDR3 is TGTGCCAGCAGCTTACAAAGCCCCCCAGATACGCAGTATTTT. Its protein product is CASSLQSPPDTQYF.

The rearrangement links TRBV7-3 to TRBJ2-7, with 8 nucleotides matching TRBD1. The CDR3 covers 13 residues. Germline assignment: CDR1 SGHTA and CDR2 FQGTGA. Losses at the gene ends were 6 bases for V and 7 bases for J; bases not matched to a gene: 8. CDR3 amino acids: CASSMGQAKEQYF. In DNA form, the CDR3 reads TGTGCCAGCAGTATGGGACAGGCAAAGGAGCAGTACTTC.

This clone showed up just once. The rearrangement joins TRBV7-9 to TRBJ2-7, with TRBD2 identical over 10 bases. Trimming at V came to 0 bases and at J to 0 bases, leaving 11 bases not matched to a gene. The CDR3 length is 19 residues. The germline V gene encodes CDR1 SEHNR and CDR2 FQNEAQ (reference sequence). The CDR3 here is CASSLAELAGSASSYEQYF. CDR3 in DNA: TGTGCCAGCAGCTTAGCGGAACTAGCGGGGTCCGCTAGCTCCTACGAGCAGTACTTC.

V usage is TRBV6-5 and J usage is TRBJ1-1; possibly TRBD1 for D (5 bases). The length of the CDR3 is 16 residues. Germline V CDR1 and CDR2: MNHEY, SVGAGI. Trimming took 2 bases from V and 10 from J, leaving 23 bases between them. CDR3 DNA sequence: TGTGCCAGCAGTTACCAAAGTGCTCCGAGCGGGGACCGAGCTTTCTTT. Amino acid sequence: CASSYQSAPSGDRAFF.

V is TRBV7-3 and J is TRBJ1-1; tentative D call: TRBD1 (5 bases). Germline loops: CDR1 SGHTA, CDR2 FQGTGA. V was shortened by 5 bases and J by 0 bases, with 13 bases between the two germline ends. This CDR3 has 15 amino acids. The chain's CDR3 is CASSRVGQMNTEAFF. The CDR3, as DNA: TGTGCCAGCAGCCGGGTGGGGCAGATGAACACTGAAGCTTTCTTT. The full variable domain, its missing parts supplied by reference TRBV7-3 and TRBJ1-1, is GAGVSQTPSNKVTEKGKYVELRCDPISGHTALYWYRQSLGQGPEFLIYFQGTGAADDSGLPNDRFFAVRPEGSVSTLKIQRTERGDSAVYLCASSRVGQMNTEAFFGQGTRLTVV.

This clone was picked up one time. The chain uses TRBV15 and TRBJ1-6, with D possibly being TRBD1 (6 bases). Germline CDR1 and CDR2: LNHNV and YYDKDF (reference sequence). The CDR3 sequence is 15 residues long. Trimming pared 1 base from V and 5 bases from J, leaving 9 bases between. CDR3 DNA: TGTGCCACCAGCAGAGGTGCAGGGGATAATTCACCCCTCCACTTT. This gives the protein CATSRGAGDNSPLHF.

The V call is TRBV9, the J call TRBJ1-3; maybe TRBD1 (6 bases). This CDR3 has 15 residues. The germline V gene has CDR1 SGDLS and CDR2 YYNGEE. The V gene lost 0 bases and the J gene lost 4 bases, with 11 bases spanning the gap. The CDR3 loop is CASSVGTVSGNTIYF. The CDR3 coding sequence is TGTGCCAGCAGCGTAGGGACAGTCAGCGGAAACACCATATATTTT.

This clone was observed a single time. The gene calls are TRBV14 and TRBJ2-7; no clear D. This CDR3 has 12 amino acids. V dropped 3 bases and J dropped 2 bases, with 5 bases sitting between them. Looked up from germline, CDR1 is SGHDN and CDR2 is FVKESK. In DNA form, the CDR3 reads TGTGCCAGCAGCCACGTCCCCTACGAGCAGTACTTC. Encoded protein: CASSHVPYEQYF.

The J gene is TRBJ2-7, the V gene TRBV5-4; tentatively, D is TRBD1 (5 bases). V was pared by 1 base and J by 4 bases, with 9 bases between. The CDR3 spans 13 residues. The germline CDR1 and CDR2 sequences are SGHNT and YYREEE (reference sequence). Written as DNA, the CDR3 is TGTGCCAGCAGCTTGCCCAAGGGGTACGAGCAGTACTTC. Its protein product is CASSLPKGYEQYF.

This chain links TRBV9 with TRBJ1-3; D gene ambiguous. V was pared by 0 bases and J by 4 bases, with 14 bases between. CDR1 and CDR2 from the germline V gene are SGDLS and YYNGEE. This CDR3 spans 16 amino acids. The DNA of the CDR3 is TGTGCCAGCAGCGTAGGAGAAGGGAGGTCGGGAAACACCATATATTTT. Protein sequence: CASSVGEGRSGNTIYF.

This chain uses TRBV7-9 with TRBJ2-7; 7 bases agree with TRBD2. The V gene end was trimmed by 1 base and the J gene end by 3 bases; junction bases not matched to a gene: 6. There are 15 residues in the CDR3. Germline V CDR1 and CDR2: SEHNR, FQNEAQ (reference sequence). CDR3 sequence reads: CASSLEPSGGYEQYF. The CDR3 coding sequence is TGTGCCAGCAGCTTAGAACCTAGCGGTGGCTACGAGCAGTACTTC.

Note on this clone: The sample holds other DNA sequences that translate to the same CDR3. The V call is TRBV9, the J call TRBJ2-7, with D maybe TRBD1 (6 bases). Germline V gene sequence: CDR1 SGDLS, CDR2 YYNGEE. The CDR3 length is 14 residues. V lost 0 bases and J lost 1, with 8 bases in between. The CDR3 spells CASSVGQESYEQYF. In DNA, the CDR3 is TGTGCCAGCAGCGTAGGACAGGAGTCCTACGAGCAGTACTTC.

V usage is TRBV6-1 and J usage is TRBJ2-3; a possible D gene is TRBD2 (5 bases). The CDR3 loop spans 15 amino acids. The germline V gene has CDR1 MNHNS and CDR2 SASEGT. Deletions cut 6 bases from V and 1 base from J, with 14 bases between. In DNA form, the CDR3 reads TGTGCCAGCAGCCGGGGTCGTGGCGGCACAGATACGCAGTATTTT. Protein sequence: CASSRGRGGTDTQYF.

About this clone: Other DNA variants within this sample encode the same CDR3. This chain links TRBV7-2 with TRBJ2-3; 7 nucleotides match TRBD2. Germline V CDR1 and CDR2: SGHTA, FQGNSA. The J segment lost 0 bases and the V segment lost 8 bases, leaving 8 bases of the junction unmatched. The CDR3 is 15 residues long. In DNA form, the CDR3 reads TGTGCCAGCCTGTCTAGCGGAGTAAGCACAGATACGCAGTATTTT. This codes for CASLSSGVSTDTQYF.

This clone was seen once. The V gene is TRBV7-9, the J gene TRBJ2-7; 8 bases agree with TRBD1. CDR1 and CDR2 from the germline V gene are SEHNR and FQNEAQ (reference sequence). J gave up 5 bases and V 1 base, and 7 bases lay outside the gene matches. The CDR3 covers 15 residues. The CDR3 loop is CASSLGDRSYHEQYF. For the CDR3, the DNA is TGTGCCAGCAGCTTAGGGGACAGGAGTTACCACGAGCAGTACTTC.